This T cell receptor (beta chain) stems from a study of cytomegalovirus exposure and HLA in healthy donors. Findings and limits, study-wide: Later findings reportedly placed an Asian-associated ancestry cluster below the approximately 670-donor mean for N-insertions. Being productive about 87% or about 30% of the time was typical of most TCR beta V segments in an earlier analysis. Association of 16,951 TCR beta sequences with HLA alleles was found at 0.05 false discovery rate in a later analysis. Sequencing probably produced one cluster of sequence variants that were highly shared.

A word on this clone: Its antigen is undetermined.

This CDR3 is built from 13 residues. CDR1 is SGHTA and CDR2 is FQGNSA in the germline V gene. Trimming removed 1 base from V and 10 bases from J; junction bases left unmatched: 4. The study ran its PCR with 60 Vbeta and 13 Jbeta primers. Sequencing was performed with immunoSEQ multiplex PCR; in TCRdb, only in-frame clones are kept and a portion is missing. This sample carries roughly 51,000 clones, with 2.1% going to the ten biggest clones. J is TRBJ2-1 and V is TRBV7-2; 7 nucleotides line up with TRBD2. The sample was PBMCs. The receptor's source is a woman aged 35 to 49 in good health and CMV-seronegative. CDR3 nucleotides: TGTGCCAGCAGCTTAGTCGCGGGGGTGGAGCAGTTCTTC. Its translation: CASSLVAGVEQFF.